The present T cell receptor beta chain was sequenced within a study of response to subunit inactivated influenza vaccine. The CDR3 is 13 residues long. The V gene lost 4 bases and the J gene lost 6 bases, with 12 bases spanning the gap. Germline CDR1 reads SGHRS; CDR2 reads YFSETQ. Each CDR3 protein gets one entry after TCRdb re-called the RT-PCR reads with MiXCR. The table lists about 240,000 distinct CDR3 sequences, roughly an eighth of them singletons. This rearrangement joins TRBV5-1 to TRBJ2-3; D call uncertain. This TCR derives from a man in his fifties or sixties who received an inactivated influenza vaccine. Source: non-naive T cells sorted from PBMCs, taken 14 days before vaccination. The CDR3 is CASSPSPQDTQYF. CDR3 in DNA: TGCGCCAGCAGCCCCTCTCCGCAGGATACGCAGTATTTT.